These 20 T cell receptor beta chains share one sample of origin, sequenced in a study of PD-L1 blockade in urothelial cancer (dated by TCRdb to 2016 to 2017). The sample's time point label, in plain terms: pretreatment peripheral blood. Library generation was performed with the immunoSEQ multiplex PCR assay. TCRdb limited this immuneACCESS table to in-frame rearrangements with V and J called. A share of clones is missing; checked studies link under half to unresolved V genes, and the rest is unexplained. The sample table holds tens of thousands of clones, of which less than 85% were seen once. Of the sample, 8.5% to 12% is held by the ten largest clones. The sequences come from PBMCs, collected around atezolizumab (anti-PD-L1) treatment. The receptor source for this set is a man in his 70s with urothelial cancer.

This chain connects TRBV4-1 to TRBJ2-5, with 9 bases aligning to TRBD2. The germline CDR1 and CDR2 sequences are MGHRA and YSYEKL. J lost 5 bases, V lost 1 base, and 5 bases had no gene match. The CDR3 spans 15 residues. DNA for the CDR3: TGCGCCAGCAGCCAAGGAGCGGGAGGAAGGGAGACCCAGTACTTC. This gives the protein CASSQGAGGRETQYF.

This rearrangement joins TRBV10-1 to TRBJ2-1; TRBD2 agrees at 10 bases. V shed 3 bases and J 8 bases; nucleotides not matched to a gene: 10. Germline CDR1 and CDR2: WNHNN and SYGVQD (reference sequence). The CDR3 loop spans 16 amino acids. The CDR3 region has the DNA TGCGCCAGCAGTGAAAGCGGGAGGGCCGGGTTGTATGAGCAGTTCTTC. It yields the protein CASSESGRAGLYEQFF.

This clone was picked up a small number of times. This sequence joins TRBV2 and TRBJ2-1; 11 bases agree with TRBD2. The CDR3 is 15 residues long. In germline, CDR1 is SNHLY, CDR2 FYNNEI. V lost 8 bases, J lost 0 bases, and 3 bases stayed unmatched. The CDR3 spells CASQTSGISYNEQFF. The CDR3 bases are TGTGCCAGCCAGACTAGCGGGATCTCCTACAATGAGCAGTTCTTC.

V usage is TRBV2 and J usage is TRBJ2-7; tentative D call: TRBD2 (5 bases). The CDR3 has 13 residues. The germline CDR1 and CDR2 sequences are SNHLY and FYNNEI. V lost 3 bases to trimming and J lost 0 bases, with 6 bases between them. The CDR3 sequence is CASSDGVSYEQYF. CDR3 in DNA: TGTGCCAGCAGTGACGGGGTCTCCTACGAGCAGTACTTC. The full variable domain, in which reference TRBV2 and TRBJ2-7 provide the parts outside the CDR3, is EPEVTQTPSHQVTQMGQEVILRCVPISNHLYFYWYRQILGQKVEFLVSFYNNEISEKSEIFDDQFSVERPDGSNFTLKIRSTKLEDSAMYFCASSDGVSYEQYFGPGTRLTVT.

The V gene is TRBV28, the J gene TRBJ1-1; D might be TRBD1 (6 bases). The germline V gene has CDR1 MDHEN and CDR2 SYDVKM. Deletions cut 6 bases from V and 7 bases from J, with 15 bases between. The CDR3 length is 13 residues. The CDR3 region has the DNA TGTGCCAGCAGGACGGGGGGGGGCAGTGAAGCTTTCTTT. Translating gives CASRTGGGSEAFF.

V gene TRBV4-1 combines with J gene TRBJ2-7; possibly TRBD2 for D (6 bases). This CDR3 region has 16 residues. Germline assignment: CDR1 MGHRA and CDR2 YSYEKL. V shed 0 bases and J shed 2 bases, with 14 bases lying between them. The CDR3 region has the DNA TGCGCCAGCAGCCAAGACCTTAGCGGAAGTACCTACGAGCAGTACTTC. Protein sequence: CASSQDLSGSTYEQYF.

The chain recombines TRBV5-1 with TRBJ2-2, with TRBD2 as a possible D gene (6 bases). The CDR3 loop spans 15 amino acids. Trimming took 2 bases from V and 4 from J, leaving 12 bases between them. CDR1 is SGHRS and CDR2 is YFSETQ in the germline V gene. DNA for the CDR3: TGCGCCAGCAGCTTTGGAGGGATTGGCACCGGGGAGCTGTTTTTT. It yields the protein CASSFGGIGTGELFF. The variable domain in full, with the rest retrieved from reference TRBV5-1 and TRBJ2-2, is KAGVTQTPRYLIKTRGQQVTLSCSPISGHRSVSWYQQTPGQGLQFLFEYFSETQRNKGNFPGRFSGRQFSNSRSEMNVSTLELGDSALYLCASSFGGIGTGELFFGEGSRLTVL.

Details on this clone: One junction end does not reproduce the germline sequence, and a read error may be involved. The V gene is TRBV5-6, the J gene TRBJ2-5; maybe TRBD2 (6 bases). The CDR3 covers 13 residues. The V gene's germline CDR1 is SGHDT and CDR2 YYEEEE. As DNA, the CDR3 is TGTGCCAGCACCTTGCCAGCGGGAGAGACCCAGTACTTC. Protein: CASTLPAGETQYF.

The chain has TRBV9 and TRBJ2-7, with 10 bases lining up with TRBD2. J gave up 3 bases and V 3 bases, and 3 bases lay outside the gene matches. The germline gives CDR1 SGDLS, CDR2 YYNGEE. The CDR3 extends over 14 amino acids. The DNA for the CDR3 is TGTGCCAGCAGCGCGGGACTAGCGCTCTACGAGCAGTACTTC. Protein product: CASSAGLALYEQYF.

The chain has TRBV5-5 and TRBJ1-5; TRBD1 aligns across 8 bases. V was clipped by 1 base and J by 0 bases; unmatched bases: 6. The CDR3 sequence is 17 residues long. Per the germline V gene, CDR1 is SGHKS and CDR2 is YYEKEE (reference sequence). For the CDR3, the DNA is TGTGCCAGCAGCTTGCCGAACAGGGGGATTAGCAATCAGCCCCAGCATTTT. Translation gives CASSLPNRGISNQPQHF.

V usage is TRBV30 and J usage is TRBJ2-1; possible D gene TRBD2, 6 bases. Germline V gives CDR1 GTSNPN, CDR2 SVGIG (reference sequence). The V end lost 3 bases, the J end lost 9 bases, and 12 bases lay between the germline ends. This CDR3 is 12 amino acids long. CDR3 nucleotide sequence: TGTGCCTGGAGATTGACGGAGGGTGAGCAGTTCTTC. Translation gives CAWRLTEGEQFF.

The chain joins TRBV7-2 to TRBJ2-5; 13 bases line up with TRBD2. Losses at the gene ends were 5 bases for V and 4 bases for J; bases not matched to a gene: 1. This CDR3 comprises 14 residues. Looked up from germline, CDR1 is SGHTA and CDR2 is FQGNSA. The CDR3 reads CASSRTSGRETQYF. The CDR3 region has the DNA TGTGCCAGCAGCCGGACTAGCGGGAGAGAGACCCAGTACTTC.

This clone was seen a handful of times. V is TRBV10-3 and J is TRBJ1-2, with TRBD1 as a possible D gene (5 bases). The CDR3 is 14 amino acids. Deletions cut 2 bases from V and 6 bases from J, with 13 bases between. CDR1 and CDR2 (germline): ENHRY, SYGVKD. For the CDR3, the DNA is TGTGCCATCAGTGAGCAGGGTGGGGAAGATGGCTACACCTTC. Protein: CAISEQGGEDGYTF.

This clone was found once. CDR3 DNA sequence: TGTGCCAGCAGACTAGCGGGAGAAGGTGGCCAGTACTTC. Translation: CASRLAGEGGQYF. V gene TRBV19 combines with J gene TRBJ2-5, with 12 bases lining up with TRBD2. Germline V gene data show CDR1 as LNHDA and CDR2 as SQIVND (reference sequence). CDR3 length: 13 residues. After removal of 9 bases from V and 10 bases from J, the junction contained 9 bases not matched to a gene.

V usage is TRBV7-8 and J usage is TRBJ2-1; D is unresolved. The germline gives CDR1 SGHVS, CDR2 FQNEAQ. Trimming took off 5 bases at V and 5 bases at J, with 16 bases between the two ends. The CDR3 has 15 amino acids. The CDR3 DNA reads TGTGCCAGCAGCCTCTTTTTGGGCAGGAACAATGAGCAGTTCTTC. Protein: CASSLFLGRNNEQFF.

The CDR3 region is CASSFSWGQESSGNTIYF. The CDR3 region has the DNA TGCGCCAGCAGCTTTAGTTGGGGACAGGAGAGCTCTGGAAACACCATATATTTT. The genes are TRBV5-1 and TRBJ1-3; the match to TRBD1 covers 8 bases. In germline, CDR1 is SGHRS, CDR2 YFSETQ. The CDR3 is 18 residues long. Trimming cost V 2 bases and J 0 bases; bases outside gene matches: 10. The full variable domain, in which reference TRBV5-1 and TRBJ1-3 provide the parts outside the CDR3, is KAGVTQTPRYLIKTRGQQVTLSCSPISGHRSVSWYQQTPGQGLQFLFEYFSETQRNKGNFPGRFSGRQFSNSRSEMNVSTLELGDSALYLCASSFSWGQESSGNTIYFGEGSWLTVV.

For this clone: The sample carries other DNA sequences with the same CDR3. The chain employs TRBV27 and TRBJ2-7; D may be TRBD1 (6 bases). CDR3 length: 14 amino acids. Germline CDR1 MNHEY, CDR2 SMNVEV (reference sequence). The ends were cut back, 6 bases at V and 7 bases at J, with 19 bases in the middle. CDR3 amino acids: CASSAQGTPKEQYF. The CDR3 bases are TGTGCCAGCAGCGCTCAGGGGACGCCGAAGGAGCAGTACTTC.

The chain couples TRBV11-2 to TRBJ1-1, with D perhaps TRBD1 (5 bases). CDR3 size: 18 residues. V was shortened by 0 bases and J by 7 bases, with 24 bases between the two germline ends. Germline CDR1 reads SGHAT; CDR2 reads FQNNGV. This chain's CDR3 is CASSLEGGVQMQRGEAFF. The CDR3 DNA reads as TGTGCCAGCAGCTTAGAGGGGGGGGTGCAAATGCAAAGGGGTGAAGCTTTCTTT.

This clone was detected only once. CDR3: CASSSGRGNTGELFF. CDR3 DNA: TGTGCCAGCAGTTCCGGCAGGGGGAACACCGGGGAGCTGTTTTTT. The chain combines TRBV27 with TRBJ2-2; possible D gene TRBD1, 6 bases. The V gene lost 4 bases and the J gene lost 1 base, with 10 bases spanning the gap. Germline V CDR1 and CDR2: MNHEY, SMNVEV (reference sequence). The CDR3 is 15 amino acids.

V is TRBV6-6 and J is TRBJ1-4; 12 bases align to TRBD1. The CDR3 totals 15 residues. Unmatched junction bases numbered 1, after V lost 0 bases and J lost 8 bases. In germline, CDR1 is MNHNY, CDR2 SVGAGI (reference sequence). Written as DNA, the CDR3 is TGTGCCAGCAGTTACTCCGGGACAGGGGGCGAAAAACTGTTTTTT. Translation: CASSYSGTGGEKLFF.